A selection of T cell receptor beta chains follows, all from one sample in a study of OX40 agonist ivuxolimab in advanced cancers. Libraries were prepared by immunoSEQ multiplex PCR; TCRdb keeps only in-frame clonotypes and omits some of them. This sample has around 51,000 clones, with approximately 90% found just once. Sequences were derived from CD4+ or CD8+ T cells sorted from blood, sampled in a trial of the OX40 agonist ivuxolimab. The receptors shown here come from an adult with an advanced solid tumor such as melanoma, head and neck, liver or kidney cancer. Both conserved end residues are part of each CDR3. Fields, in order: J gene, D gene, clone size, V gene, CDR3 DNA, CDR3 protein. A D gene is named only where the DNA matches it firmly. The listing skips clone size in some rows; elsewhere it reads once, few, many or a size class.

J: TRBJ2-2
D: TRBD2
size: NA
V: TRBV19
DNA: TGTGCCGGACGGACTAGCCCGAACACCGGGGAGCTGTTTTTT
CDR3: CAGRTSPNTGELFF

J: TRBJ2-7
D: NA
size: NA
V: TRBV12-2
DNA: TGTGCAAGTCGTTCAATCCGGGTGATATACGAGCAGTACTTC
CDR3: CASRSIRVIYEQYF

J: TRBJ2-4
D: NA
size: NA
V: TRBV19
DNA: TGTGCCAGTAGTACCCCAGGGACCCTAGCCAAAAACATTCAGTACTTC
CDR3: CASSTPGTLAKNIQYF

J: TRBJ2-7
D: TRBD1
size: NA
V: TRBV10-3
DNA: TGTGCCATCAGTGAGTCGGAGACAGGGAAAACAACCTACGAGCAGTACTTC
CDR3: CAISESETGKTTYEQYF

J: TRBJ2-5
D: TRBD1
size: once
V: TRBV28
DNA: TGTGCCAGCAGTTCATACCCGGGACAGGAGGAGACCCAGTACTTC
CDR3: CASSSYPGQEETQYF

J: TRBJ2-3
D: NA
size: NA
V: TRBV6-5
DNA: TGTGCCAGCAGTTACTCGACCCGGGCAGATACGCAGTATTTT
CDR3: CASSYSTRADTQYF

J: TRBJ2-3
D: NA
size: NA
V: TRBV30
DNA: TGTGCCTGGAGTGCCTTAATCGGCCGGGGCACAGATACGCAGTATTTT
CDR3: CAWSALIGRGTDTQYF

J: TRBJ1-1
D: NA
size: NA
V: TRBV29-1
DNA: TGCAGCCTCCGAATGAACACTGAAGCTTTCTTT
CDR3: CSLRMNTEAFF

J: TRBJ2-1
D: TRBD1
size: NA
V: TRBV25-1
DNA: TGTGCCAGCAGTTTTCTGGGGGGACAGGGGACCAATGAGCAGTTCTTC
CDR3: CASSFLGGQGTNEQFF

J: TRBJ1-5
D: NA
size: NA
V: TRBV30
DNA: TGTGCCTGGAGTGTACTGGGAGTGGGGCGGGGAAATCAGCCCCAGCATTTT
CDR3: CAWSVLGVGRGNQPQHF